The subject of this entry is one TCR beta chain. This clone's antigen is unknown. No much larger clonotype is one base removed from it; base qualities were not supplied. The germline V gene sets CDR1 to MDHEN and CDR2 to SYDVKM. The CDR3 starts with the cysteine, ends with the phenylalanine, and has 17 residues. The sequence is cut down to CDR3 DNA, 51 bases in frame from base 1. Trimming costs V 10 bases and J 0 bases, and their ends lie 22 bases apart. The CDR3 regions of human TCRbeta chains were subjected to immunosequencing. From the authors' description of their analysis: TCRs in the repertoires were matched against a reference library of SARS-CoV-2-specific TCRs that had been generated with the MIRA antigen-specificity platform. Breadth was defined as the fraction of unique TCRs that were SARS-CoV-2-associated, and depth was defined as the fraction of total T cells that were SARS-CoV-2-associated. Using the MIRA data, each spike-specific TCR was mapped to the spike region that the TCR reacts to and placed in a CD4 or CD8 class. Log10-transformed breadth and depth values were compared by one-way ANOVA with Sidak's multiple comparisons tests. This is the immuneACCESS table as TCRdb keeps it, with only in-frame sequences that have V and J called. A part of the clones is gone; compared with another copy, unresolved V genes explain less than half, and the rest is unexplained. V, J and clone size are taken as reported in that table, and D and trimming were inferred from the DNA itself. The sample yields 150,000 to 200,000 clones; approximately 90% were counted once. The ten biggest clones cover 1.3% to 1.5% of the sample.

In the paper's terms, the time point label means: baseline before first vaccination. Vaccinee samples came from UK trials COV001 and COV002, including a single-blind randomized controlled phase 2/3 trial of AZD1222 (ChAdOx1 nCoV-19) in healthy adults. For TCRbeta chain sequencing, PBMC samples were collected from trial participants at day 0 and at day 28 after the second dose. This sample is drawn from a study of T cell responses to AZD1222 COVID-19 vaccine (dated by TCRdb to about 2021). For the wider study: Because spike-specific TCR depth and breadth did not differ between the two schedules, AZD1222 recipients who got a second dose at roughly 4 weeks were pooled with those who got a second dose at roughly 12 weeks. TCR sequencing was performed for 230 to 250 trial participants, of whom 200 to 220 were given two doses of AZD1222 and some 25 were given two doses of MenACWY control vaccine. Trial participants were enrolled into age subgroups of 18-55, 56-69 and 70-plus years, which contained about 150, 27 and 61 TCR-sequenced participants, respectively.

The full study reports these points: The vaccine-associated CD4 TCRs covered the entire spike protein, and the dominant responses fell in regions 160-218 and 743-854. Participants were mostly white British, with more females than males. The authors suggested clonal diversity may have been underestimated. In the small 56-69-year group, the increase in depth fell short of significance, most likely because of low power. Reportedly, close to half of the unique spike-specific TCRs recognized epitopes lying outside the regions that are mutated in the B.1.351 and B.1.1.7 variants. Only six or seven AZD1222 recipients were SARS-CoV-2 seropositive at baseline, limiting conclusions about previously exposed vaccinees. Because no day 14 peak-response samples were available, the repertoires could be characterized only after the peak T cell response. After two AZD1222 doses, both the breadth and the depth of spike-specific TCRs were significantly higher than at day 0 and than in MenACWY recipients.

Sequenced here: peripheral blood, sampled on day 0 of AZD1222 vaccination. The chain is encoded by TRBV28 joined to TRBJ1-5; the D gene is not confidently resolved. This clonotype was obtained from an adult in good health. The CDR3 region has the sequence CATRNAGSSYSNQPQHF. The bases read TGTGCCACCCGCAACGCCGGCAGCTCTTATAGCAATCAGCCCCAGCATTTT.